These 3 T cell receptor beta chains were all obtained from the same sample, sequenced in a study of T cell repertoires in cytomegalovirus infection. TCRdb itself ran the reads through MiXCR, one entry per CDR3 protein. The sample carries approximately 500,000 distinct CDR3 sequences, 11% recorded once. Sequenced input: PBMCs. These TCRs come from a human donor in good health (CMV status not recorded). Some clones in this sample may be carry-over from other donors' samples.

This clonotype was detected many times. The chain is built from TRBV7-9 and TRBJ2-1; no clear D. V dropped 1 base and J dropped 4 bases, with 8 bases sitting between them. Germline CDR1 is SEHNR and CDR2 is FQNEAQ (reference sequence). This CDR3 is built from 14 residues. The DNA for the CDR3 is TGTGCCAGCAGCTTAGATCCGACATACAATGAGCAGTTCTTC. It specifies CASSLDPTYNEQFF.

This clonotype came up many times. V usage is TRBV5-1 and J usage is TRBJ2-2; D is unresolved. This CDR3 is 14 amino acids long. Trimming cost V 0 bases and J 6 bases, with 9 bases left between them. Per germline, CDR1 SGHRS and CDR2 YFSETQ. CDR3 in DNA: TGCGCCAGCAGCTTGGCCGGAAGGGCCGGGGAGCTGTTTTTT. Its protein is CASSLAGRAGELFF.

This rearrangement joins TRBV10-3 to TRBJ2-1; perhaps TRBD1 as D (5 bases). The CDR3 covers 13 residues. Germline values: CDR1 ENHRY, CDR2 SYGVKD. Trimming took off 6 bases at V and 2 bases at J, with 8 bases between the two ends. The CDR3 bases are TGTGCCATCAGAGGGGCCCCCTACAATGAGCAGTTCTTC. Translation gives CAIRGAPYNEQFF.